This T cell receptor (beta chain) came from a study of Graves' ophthalmopathy and Graves' hyperthyroidism listed by TCRdb under 2018. For context, the study as a whole: Peripheral blood samples were taken at the time of initial diagnosis, before any treatment was given. To explore V-J signatures distinguishing ophthalmopathy from hyperthyroidism, a discovery set of about 99 patients (fewer than 45 ophthalmopathy, 57 stable hyperthyroidism) was enrolled. In about six hyperthyroidism patients, the T-cell repertoires found in thyroid tissue were compared with those found in blood. In total, some 130 blood samples were TCR-sequenced: roughly 45 ophthalmopathy, under 85 hyperthyroidism and around 17 hyperthyroidism-to-ophthalmopathy patients. The study used TCR beta repertoire signatures to distinguish Graves' ophthalmopathy from Graves' hyperthyroidism and to predict progression to ophthalmopathy. For independent validation, a separate cohort was made up of 18 to 20 hyperthyroidism patients plus 17 patients who later progressed from hyperthyroidism to ophthalmopathy. Following sampling, methimazole starting at 30 mg daily was administered to hyperthyroidism patients, and high-dose intravenous methylprednisolone was administered to ophthalmopathy patients.

Overall results and qualifications from the work: In cross-validation, the 13-signature model distinguished ophthalmopathy from stable hyperthyroidism with just over 85% sensitivity and around 81% specificity, and in the test set the corresponding values were approximately 80% and 68%. In validation, the model predicted ophthalmopathy progression with about 64% sensitivity and approximately 75% specificity; roughly 11 predicted patients were CT-confirmed with GO in a median of roughly 6.8 months. Among expanded thyroid clonotypes with frequency above 0.001, most also showed up in blood, which suggests that blood repertoires may reflect the thyroid immune response. Sample size was not predetermined statistically, and investigators were not blinded to group allocation.

At the junction V is shortened by 0 bases and J by 6 bases; bases outside the gene matches: 10. CDR1 and CDR2 were assigned from the germline V gene as MGHRA and YSYEKL. Including the terminal cysteine and phenylalanine, the CDR3 comprises 16 residues. Only the CDR3 part of the read is kept: 48 bases, read in frame from the first base. For repertoire sequencing, the TCR beta CDR3 regions were amplified from RNA transcripts. HTBI primers and the Qiagen OneStep RT-PCR kit were used in a first-round RT-PCR, which was followed by a second-round multiplex PCR, size selection and purification. The libraries underwent paired-end sequencing with 100 bp reads on an Illumina HiSeq2000. As for the original processing: SOAPnuke was used for read processing, and reads with adapters, uncalled bases, a mean Phred below 15, or no exact constant-primer or identifier match were discarded. High-quality paired reads were merged with COPE v1.2.5. Clonotypes were defined as unique nucleotide sequences and were aligned to IMGT TRB V, D and J references using MiTCR v1.1. Analysis was restricted to V-J combinations with a frequency above 0.0001, which covered 98% to 99.2% of repertoires. A TCR clonal expansion and chaos score per V-J combination was defined as the ratio of F50 clonal expansion to chaos observed in the TCRdist matrix. Features were reduced by Welch's t-statistics and random forest to some 13 V-J combinations, which fed a naive Bayes classifier. The Morisita-Horn index was used to measure how similar the thyroid and blood repertoires were. Through fastp at Q25 and MiXCR, TCRdb rebuilt clones from the public reads, retaining in-frame beta chains. Each entry is one CDR3 protein sequence, shown with its most common DNA and genes. In this record, the V and J calls reflect TCRdb's handling and not the investigators' own analysis. The sample includes around 40,000 distinct CDR3 sequences, with 52% observed a single time. The ten largest clones capture 18% of the sample.

This clonotype has at least ten counts. Its antigen is currently not known. The input lacks base qualities; no much larger clone sits a single base away. Patients with ophthalmopathy had moderately to severely active disease, with a Clinical Activity Score of 3 or more, a NOSPECS grade of 4 or more, and a disease duration of less than 3 months. Anyone with other autoimmune diseases, uncontrolled infections, pregnancy or lactation was excluded from the study. Clinical symptoms, serum thyroxine, TRAb, thyroid ultrasound and orbital computed tomography were used for diagnosis. Using Ficoll-Paque density gradient centrifugation, PBMCs were isolated from 8.5 to 10 ml of fresh peripheral blood. Total RNA was extracted with Trizol reagent and quality-checked on an Agilent 2100 Bioanalyzer.

Material: peripheral blood. The receptor was derived from an adult man with Graves' ophthalmopathy. The chain couples TRBV4-1 to TRBJ2-5, with 7 junctional bases fitting TRBD2. For the CDR3, the sequence is CASSQEASGPRKTQYF. In nucleotides, the sequence is TGCGCCAGCAGCCAAGAGGCTAGCGGTCCGAGGAAGACCCAGTACTTC.